The TCR beta chain under discussion was sequenced for a study of blood T cell repertoires in COVID-19. Study-level background: The United States, Italy and Spain provided the acute and convalescent COVID-19 samples. The cDNA or gDNA used as material had been derived from T cells, B-cell-depleted T cells, or PBMCs.

Original methodology: Cell counts per sample came from amplifying reference gene primers. Only in-frame clones appear in the TCRdb table, and some are missing; sequencing was by immunoSEQ multiplex PCR. That table is the source of V, J and clone size, and D and trimming were worked out from the DNA. Here the sample spans tens of thousands of clones, 90% being singletons. Sequencing was carried out using peripheral blood. The origin of this receptor is a human donor in a cohort sampled during active COVID-19.

The CDR3 coding sequence is TGTGCCAGTAGTATTTCTAGCGGGAGTTTCAATGAGCAGTTCTTC. It translates to CASSISSGSFNEQFF. J is TRBJ2-1 and V is TRBV19; 10 bases are a match to TRBD2. V shed 3 bases and J 6 bases; nucleotides not matched to a gene: 5. Germline V gene sequence: CDR1 LNHDA, CDR2 SQIVND (reference sequence). This CDR3 is 15 amino acids long. The whole variable domain, filled in from reference TRBV19 and TRBJ2-1, reads DGGITQSPKYLFRKEGQNVTLSCEQNLNHDAMYWYRQDPGQGLRLIYYSQIVNDFQKGDIAEGYSVSREKKESFPLTVTSAQKNPTAFYLCASSISSGSFNEQFFGPGTRLTVL.